This TCR beta chain emerged from a study of early T cells in non-severe SARS-CoV-2 infection. Individually, cDNA molecules had unique molecular identifiers attached to them. From the 5' RACE reads, TCRdb called clonotypes with MiXCR, one entry per CDR3 protein. This table holds about 39,000 distinct CDR3 sequences, around 5.8% found once. Germline V gene lookup returns CDR1 SGHRS and CDR2 YFSETQ. With 4 bases clipped from V and 5 bases from J, the junction kept 14 bases outside the gene matches. This CDR3 contains 16 residues. This clonotype was seen repeatedly, ten times or more. The sequence came from an adult who was a healthcare worker with PCR-confirmed SARS-CoV-2 infection or an uninfected control (not recorded which). The V and J genes are TRBV5-1 and TRBJ1-1, with 7 bases that match TRBD1. Sequences were derived from whole blood, sampled at baseline. The DNA of the CDR3 is TGCGCCAGCAGCGTGGCGGGGGTGACAGGGCTGACTGAAGCTTTCTTT. Amino acids: CASSVAGVTGLTEAFF.